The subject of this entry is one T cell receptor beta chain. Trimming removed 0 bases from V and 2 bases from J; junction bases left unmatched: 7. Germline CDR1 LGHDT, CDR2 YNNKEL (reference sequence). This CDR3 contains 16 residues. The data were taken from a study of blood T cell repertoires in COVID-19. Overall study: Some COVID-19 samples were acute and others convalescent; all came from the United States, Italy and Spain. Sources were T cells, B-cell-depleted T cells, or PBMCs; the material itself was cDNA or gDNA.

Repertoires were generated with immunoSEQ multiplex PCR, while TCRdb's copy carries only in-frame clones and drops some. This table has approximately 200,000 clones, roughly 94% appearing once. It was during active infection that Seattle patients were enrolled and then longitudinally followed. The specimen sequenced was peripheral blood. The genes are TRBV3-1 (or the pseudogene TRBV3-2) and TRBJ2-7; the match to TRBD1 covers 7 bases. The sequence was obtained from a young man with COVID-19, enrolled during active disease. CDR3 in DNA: TGTGCCAGCAGCCAAGATTCGACAGGGCCTCCCTACGAGCAGTACTTC. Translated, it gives CASSQDSTGPPYEQYF.